The 28 T cell receptor beta chains presented below share a single source sample, sequenced in a study of T-cell memory formation after mild COVID-19 (dated by TCRdb to about 2021). The library was obtained by 5' RACE. The run used an Illumina NovaSeq 6000. Starting from the raw public reads, TCRdb applied fastp trimming at Q25, assembled clones with MiXCR and retained in-frame beta chains. Each CDR3 protein gets just one entry, which takes the most common genes and DNA from the rows behind it. The sample table shows about 430,000 distinct CDR3 sequences, and about 24% are seen once. The ten largest clones capture 8.8% of the sample. Specimen: PBMCs or a T cell subset sorted from them (not recorded which). The receptors shown here come from an adult woman who had mild COVID-19 (a few samples of this study predate the infection). The sample titles of this study are shuffled in the database, so cell type and time point are left out; the donor was told from shared clones.

The sample holds many counts of this clonotype. The chain joins TRBV30 to TRBJ2-2; D remains ambiguous. The CDR3 is made up of 14 amino acids. Germline V gene sequence: CDR1 GTSNPN, CDR2 SVGIG (reference sequence). The V end lost 4 bases, the J end lost 5 bases, and 14 bases lay between the germline ends. The CDR3 region is CAWNRLTYTGELFF. Written as DNA, the CDR3 is TGTGCCTGGAACCGACTCACCTATACCGGGGAGCTGTTTTTT.

This chain links TRBV7-6 with TRBJ2-1; D unclear. CDR3 length: 15 amino acids. V was clipped by 2 bases and J by 3 bases, with 11 bases between them. Per germline, CDR1 SGHVS and CDR2 FNYEAQ. In nucleotides, the CDR3 is TGTGCCAGCAGCTTAAAGCGTGGTGGCTACAATGAGCAGTTCTTC. It encodes CASSLKRGGYNEQFF. Looking up the rest from reference TRBV7-6 and TRBJ2-1 gives the full variable domain: GAGVSQSPRYKVTKRGQDVALRCDPISGHVSLYWYRQALGQGPEFLTYFNYEAQQDKSGLPNDRFSAERPEGSISTLTIQRTEQRDSAMYRCASSLKRGGYNEQFFGPGTRLTVL.

This clonotype was seen a handful of times. The chain employs TRBV14 and TRBJ2-7; maybe TRBD1 (6 bases). Trimming stripped 3 bases from V and 4 bases from J, with 13 bases between. CDR3 length: 14 amino acids. Per germline, CDR1 SGHDN and CDR2 FVKESK. The CDR3 DNA is TGTGCCAGCAGCCAGAACAGGGTAGGGTACGAGCAGTACTTC. Protein sequence: CASSQNRVGYEQYF.

This clonotype was seen a handful of times. This rearrangement joins TRBV20-1 to TRBJ2-1; 11 bases align to TRBD2. J was trimmed by 0 bases and V by 1 base; bases with no gene match: 8. The germline V gene has CDR1 DFQATT and CDR2 SNEGSKA (reference sequence). The CDR3 runs 18 residues. The DNA for the CDR3 is TGCAGTGCTAGAGGGTCGGGACTAGCGGCGAGCTCCTACAATGAGCAGTTCTTC. Translation: CSARGSGLAASSYNEQFF.

The sample holds a few counts of this clonotype. The genes are TRBV7-6 and TRBJ2-5, with 7 nucleotides matching TRBD1. Looked up from germline, CDR1 is SGHVS and CDR2 is FNYEAQ. The CDR3 contains 14 residues. V shed 5 bases, J shed 6 bases, and the junction held 9 bases outside the gene matches. CDR3 in DNA: TGTGCCAGCAGCGCAGCAGGGGGAATAAAGACCCAGTACTTC. Translation gives CASSAAGGIKTQYF.

This chain uses TRBV29-1 with TRBJ2-1, with TRBD1 identical over 7 bases. The germline gives CDR1 SQVTM, CDR2 ANQGSEA. This CDR3 comprises 12 residues. After removal of 7 bases from V and 9 bases from J, the junction contained 9 bases not matched to a gene. The CDR3 is CSGRRQGREQFF. The CDR3 DNA follows: TGCAGCGGGAGACGACAGGGACGTGAGCAGTTCTTC.

The table lists this clonotype with many counts. The J gene is TRBJ2-7, the V gene TRBV6-5, with D possibly matching TRBD2 (6 bases). CDR3 length: 13 amino acids. V dropped 2 bases and J dropped 6 bases, with 11 bases sitting between them. Germline lookup yields CDR1 MNHEY and CDR2 SVGAGI. The DNA of the CDR3 is TGTGCCAGCAGTTACGAGGGAGCGGGCGAGCAGTACTTC. Translation gives CASSYEGAGEQYF.

The chain is built from TRBV20-1 and TRBJ1-1, with 7 positions matching TRBD1. V shed 5 bases, J shed 0 bases, and the junction held 6 bases outside the gene matches. Germline CDR1 DFQATT, CDR2 SNEGSKA (reference sequence). This CDR3 region has 14 residues. Written as DNA, the CDR3 is TGCAGTGCTCGACAGGGACCCCTGAACACTGAAGCTTTCTTT. Its translation: CSARQGPLNTEAFF.

V and J are TRBV5-1 and TRBJ1-1; D may be TRBD1 (6 bases). The CDR3 spans 14 residues. The V and J ends lost 2 bases and 5 bases respectively, with 13 bases between them. Looked up from germline, CDR1 is SGHRS and CDR2 is YFSETQ. CDR3 DNA sequence: TGCGCCAGCAGCTTCTCCGGGGGCTCAACTGAAGCTTTCTTT. Residues: CASSFSGGSTEAFF.

The chain joins TRBV12-3 or TRBV12-4 to TRBJ2-7, with D possibly TRBD2 on 6 matching bases. The CDR3 totals 15 residues. V gave up 2 bases and J gave up 5 bases, with 16 bases separating them. The CDR3 loop is CASSLRGRLVHEQYF. The CDR3 nucleotides are TGTGCCAGCAGTTTACGCGGGCGACTAGTCCACGAGCAGTACTTC.

This clonotype was counted only a few times. The J gene is TRBJ2-2, the V gene TRBV20-1; D perhaps matches TRBD1 (5 bases). Between the trimmed V and J ends, which lost 3 bases and 0 bases, there was a span of 8 bases. CDR3 size: 14 residues. Germline V gives CDR1 DFQATT, CDR2 SNEGSKA (reference sequence). The CDR3 is CSASWGSNTGELFF. In nucleotides, the CDR3 is TGCAGTGCTAGTTGGGGCTCGAACACCGGGGAGCTGTTTTTT.

This clonotype was recorded only once. This chain joins TRBV6-1 and TRBJ2-5; D gene ambiguous. The germline CDR1 and CDR2 sequences are MNHNS and SASEGT. The CDR3 is 14 residues long. V lost 7 bases, J lost 1 base, and 13 bases lay in between. The CDR3 region is CASNQRGVQETQYF. The CDR3 region has the DNA TGTGCCAGCAACCAGAGAGGAGTCCAAGAGACCCAGTACTTC.

This clonotype was counted a few times. One junction end does not reproduce the germline sequence, and a read error may be involved. The chain employs TRBV6-5 and TRBJ2-5; 7 bases fit TRBD2. Germline lookup yields CDR1 MNHEY and CDR2 SVGAGI. The CDR3 consists of 17 residues. Here the CDR3 DNA reads TGTGCCAGCAGTTACACCTACGCCAAGCGGGGCCAAGGGACCCAGTACTTC. Translated, it gives CASSYTYAKRGQGTQYF.

CDR3 residues: CASGPRGQYNEQFF. DNA for the CDR3: TGTGCCAGCGGACCCCGGGGTCAGTACAATGAGCAGTTCTTC. The V and J genes are TRBV27 and TRBJ2-1, with TRBD2 as a possible D gene (5 bases). V was pared by 8 bases and J by 4 bases, with 15 bases between. The CDR3 length is 14 residues. From germline, CDR1 is MNHEY and CDR2 SMNVEV (reference sequence).

This clonotype occurred a few times. The chain recombines TRBV5-1 with TRBJ2-7; 10 bases align to TRBD1. The CDR3 runs 15 residues. In germline, CDR1 is SGHRS, CDR2 YFSETQ. V gave up 3 bases and J gave up 6 bases; unmatched junction bases: 9. As DNA, the CDR3 is TGCGCCAGCAGCTACTCTGGGACAGGGGAGGGCGAGCAGTACTTC. Translation gives CASSYSGTGEGEQYF. Full variable domain (outside the CDR3, taken from reference TRBV5-1 and TRBJ2-7): KAGVTQTPRYLIKTRGQQVTLSCSPISGHRSVSWYQQTPGQGLQFLFEYFSETQRNKGNFPGRFSGRQFSNSRSEMNVSTLELGDSALYLCASSYSGTGEGEQYFGPGTRLTVT.

The rearrangement uses TRBV7-9 and TRBJ2-5; the D is unclear. Trimming left V 5 bases short and J 2 bases short, with 15 bases between. The CDR3 sequence is 15 residues long. Germline V CDR1 and CDR2: SEHNR, FQNEAQ (reference sequence). The CDR3 DNA reads as TGTGCCAGCAGCCCCGGGCCGGCGGAACAAGAGACCCAGTACTTC. The encoded protein is CASSPGPAEQETQYF.

The chain has TRBV20-1 and TRBJ2-2; possibly TRBD2 for D (6 bases). The length of the CDR3 is 14 residues. Trimming shortened V by 5 bases and J by 4 bases, and 14 bases separated the two germline ends. CDR1 is DFQATT, CDR2 SNEGSKA, per germline (reference sequence). This CDR3 is CSAGTPRGTGELFF. CDR3 coding DNA: TGCAGTGCTGGGACTCCTCGGGGCACCGGGGAGCTGTTTTTT.

The rearrangement uses TRBV5-6 and TRBJ2-7; no reliable D call. The CDR3 is 17 residues long. Trimming left V 1 base short and J 5 bases short, with 22 bases between. Germline assignment: CDR1 SGHDT and CDR2 YYEEEE. The DNA of the CDR3 is TGTGCCAGCAGCTTGTATTCCCAGGACCCAGCGACGAACGAGCAGTACTTC. Amino acid sequence: CASSLYSQDPATNEQYF.

This clonotype was picked up a small number of times. This chain uses TRBV20-1 with TRBJ2-7; 9 nucleotides agree with TRBD2. The germline V gene has CDR1 DFQATT and CDR2 SNEGSKA (reference sequence). There are 16 residues in the CDR3. V dropped 2 bases and J dropped 5; count of bases not matched to a gene: 13. The CDR3 DNA is TGCAGTGCTAGATCCGTAGCGGGAGCCCTCGGGAACGAGCAGTACTTC. Amino acids: CSARSVAGALGNEQYF.

V gene TRBV4-3 combines with J gene TRBJ2-1, with 8 positions matching TRBD1. Germline V gene sequence: CDR1 LGHNA, CDR2 YSLEER. Germline trimming cut 1 base from V and 7 bases from J; bases unmatched to any gene: 6. The CDR3 consists of 15 residues. For the CDR3, the DNA is TGCGCCAGCAGCCAAGTGTCAGGGGGCTGGAATGAGCAGTTCTTC. Translating it yields CASSQVSGGWNEQFF.

This CDR3 is CASSEGRGLSGNQPQHF. CDR3 DNA: TGTGCCAGCAGTGAAGGGAGGGGGCTTTCGGGCAATCAGCCCCAGCATTTT. The chain employs TRBV6-1 and TRBJ1-5; 7 bases are shared with TRBD1. This CDR3 region has 17 residues. Germline lookup yields CDR1 MNHNS and CDR2 SASEGT. Trimming took 1 base from V and 2 from J; bases not matched to a gene: 8.

The chain recombines TRBV12-3 or TRBV12-4 with TRBJ2-7; D is uncertain. Deletions cut 6 bases from V and 0 bases from J, with 9 bases between. The CDR3 runs 13 residues. CDR3 loop: CASRNRASYEQYF. CDR3 in DNA: TGTGCCAGCAGAAACAGAGCCTCCTACGAGCAGTACTTC.

This clonotype came up a few times. This chain links TRBV7-8 with TRBJ2-1; D perhaps matches TRBD2 (6 bases). Per germline, CDR1 SGHVS and CDR2 FQNEAQ. The CDR3 is 14 residues long. V lost 10 bases, J lost 4 bases, and 17 bases lay in between. Written as DNA, the CDR3 is TGTGCCACCGCTCGGACTAACACTTACAATGAGCAGTTCTTC. It codes for CATARTNTYNEQFF.

This clonotype was seen only a few times. The chain links TRBV7-2 to TRBJ2-1; D gene ambiguous. This CDR3 is built from 12 residues. CDR1 and CDR2 (germline): SGHTA, FQGNSA. Trimming left V 2 bases short and J 8 bases short, with 7 bases between. This CDR3 reads CASSLLTYEQFF. CDR3 bases: TGTGCCAGCAGCTTATTGACGTATGAGCAGTTCTTC.

The CDR3 DNA reads TGTGCCAGCAGCGTAGACGGGACACCACACTACGAGCAGTACTTC. Translating gives CASSVDGTPHYEQYF. The J gene is TRBJ2-7, the V gene TRBV9, with D possibly matching TRBD1 (6 bases). This CDR3 is 15 amino acids long. Germline-derived CDR1 and CDR2 are SGDLS and YYNGEE. With 0 bases removed from V and 3 bases from J, the gap between germline ends came to 13 bases.

V and J are TRBV7-8 and TRBJ1-1; D not resolved. The V gene's germline CDR1 is SGHVS and CDR2 FQNEAQ. This CDR3 is built from 15 residues. The V end lost 5 bases, the J end lost 0 bases, and 13 bases lay between the germline ends. As DNA, the CDR3 is TGTGCCAGCAGCATCCTATCGGGGATGAACACTGAAGCTTTCTTT. Its protein is CASSILSGMNTEAFF. The variable domain in full, with the rest retrieved from reference TRBV7-8 and TRBJ1-1, is GAGVSQSPRYKVAKRGQDVALRCDPISGHVSLFWYQQALGQGPEFLTYFQNEAQLDKSGLPSDRFFAERPEGSVSTLKIQRTQQEDSAVYLCASSILSGMNTEAFFGQGTRLTVV.

V gene TRBV7-9 combines with J gene TRBJ2-7; 7 bases are a match to TRBD2. The germline CDR1 and CDR2 sequences are SEHNR and FQNEAQ (reference sequence). This CDR3 comprises 18 residues. V was pared by 4 bases and J by 0 bases, with 15 bases of the junction left unmatched. The CDR3, as DNA: TGTGCCAGCAGCTCGCCGGCCTTCGTCAGCGGGAACTCCTACGAGCAGTACTTC. The encoded protein is CASSSPAFVSGNSYEQYF. Together with reference TRBV7-9 and TRBJ2-7, the CDR3 gives the full variable domain: DTGVSQNPRHKITKRGQNVTFRCDPISEHNRLYWYRQTLGQGPEFLTYFQNEAQLEKSRLLSDRFSAERPKGSFSTLEIQRTEQGDSAMYLCASSSPAFVSGNSYEQYFGPGTRLTVT.

This clonotype showed up many times. The J gene is TRBJ2-7, the V gene TRBV4-2; D gene ambiguous. Germline V gene sequence: CDR1 LGHNA, CDR2 YNFKEQ. Trimming left V 0 bases short and J 5 bases short, with 8 bases between. The CDR3 has 13 residues. CDR3 sequence reads: CASSQDLWDEQYF. The CDR3 region has the DNA TGTGCCAGCAGCCAAGATCTTTGGGACGAGCAGTACTTC.